Sequencing of this TCR beta chain was carried out in a study of beta chain features in type 1 diabetes. Overall study findings and caveats: There were fewer insertions and more deletions at the VDJ junctions of type 1 diabetes patients. Shorter TCRB CDR3s, moderately but significantly so, were found in Type 1 diabetes patients in all four CD4+ subsets.

The study reverse transcribed the entire isolated RNA, so it sequenced expressed TCRB transcripts. Here immunoSEQ multiplex PCR was the method, and the copy in TCRdb shows in-frame clones only, minus some. Among about 340,000 clones listed, 13% were seen once. CD4+ naive, central memory, regulatory and stem cell-like memory subsets were isolated by sorting on CD45RO/CCR7/CD25/CD127/CD95/CD27. About this clone itself: Its antigen is unidentified.

The CDR3 consists of 15 residues. Looked up from germline, CDR1 is SGHAT and CDR2 is FQNNGV. V gave up 2 bases and J gave up 6 bases; unmatched junction bases: 8. The sample was naive CD4+ T cells from blood. This clonotype was obtained from a woman in her late teens or twenties with type 1 diabetes. This chain uses TRBV11-2 with TRBJ2-3, with TRBD2 matching 7 bases. The CDR3 here is CASSLWAGVEDTQYF. The CDR3 region has the DNA TGTGCCAGCAGCTTATGGGCGGGAGTTGAGGATACGCAGTATTTT.